The rows below give T cell receptor beta chains drawn from one sample of a study of blood T cell repertoires in COVID-19. TCRdb's table, derived via immunoSEQ multiplex PCR, lists solely in-frame clones and lacks some. The repertoire has about 150,000 clones, approximately 92% of them found once; the top ten carry approximately 15%. Sequenced input: peripheral blood. These receptors all come from a woman aged 40 to 55 with acute or convalescent COVID-19. The CDR3 runs from the conserved cysteine through the conserved F or W. Fields, in order: V gene, clone size, J gene, D gene, CDR3 protein, CDR3 DNA. D genes are given only for firm matches. Where a row states a size, it is once, few, many or the class of an expanded clone; other rows omit it.

TRBV28	NA	TRBJ1-5	NA	CASSLTGNQPQHF	TGTGCCAGCAGTTTAACAGGTAATCAGCCCCAGCATTTT
TRBV9	NA	TRBJ2-7	NA	CASSVATGRAYEQYF	TGTGCCAGCAGCGTAGCTACTGGGCGGGCTTACGAGCAGTACTTC
TRBV5-1	once	TRBJ2-7	NA	CASSLDEGIEQYF	TGCGCCAGCAGCTTGGATGAGGGAATCGAGCAGTACTTC
TRBV2	NA	TRBJ2-1	TRBD2	CASGPGTSGYNEQFF	TGTGCCAGCGGACCCGGGACTAGCGGTTACAATGAGCAGTTCTTC
TRBV3-1/TRBV3-2	once	TRBJ1-3	NA	CASSRTDSRNTIYF	TGTGCCAGCAGCAGAACGGACAGCAGAAACACCATATATTTT
TRBV18	NA	TRBJ2-2	TRBD1	CASSPSRGQVAGELFF	TGTGCCAGCTCACCAAGCAGGGGACAGGTTGCCGGGGAGCTGTTTTTT
TRBV5-6	NA	TRBJ2-7	NA	CASSVITVPYEQYF	TGTGCCAGCAGCGTAATTACTGTTCCCTACGAGCAGTACTTC
TRBV4-1	NA	TRBJ2-3	TRBD1	CASSLSGTGESWGTQYF	TGCGCCAGCAGCCTTTCGGGGACAGGGGAGAGCTGGGGTACGCAGTATTTT
TRBV5-4	NA	TRBJ2-2	TRBD1	CASSSGQGYTGELFF	TGTGCCAGCAGCTCGGGACAGGGATACACCGGGGAGCTGTTTTTT
TRBV27	NA	TRBJ2-5	TRBD2	CASSQISGRARHQETQYF	TGTGCCAGCAGTCAAATTAGCGGGAGGGCCCGGCATCAAGAGACCCAGTACTTC
TRBV7-3	NA	TRBJ1-1	TRBD1	CASSPGGTGALMNTEAFF	TGTGCCAGCAGCCCTGGGGGGACAGGGGCGTTAATGAACACTGAAGCTTTCTTT
TRBV28	NA	TRBJ2-1	NA	CASRLTDPYNEQFF	TGTGCCAGCCGACTCACTGATCCGTACAATGAGCAGTTCTTC
TRBV9	NA	TRBJ1-2	NA	CASSVGQLPNYGYTF	TGTGCCAGCAGCGTAGGACAGTTACCTAACTATGGCTACACCTTC
TRBV11-3	once	TRBJ2-1	TRBD1	CASSSRRTGLGHNEQFF	TGTGCCAGCAGCTCACGCCGGACAGGGTTGGGGCACAATGAGCAGTTCTTC
TRBV27	NA	TRBJ1-6	NA	CATMGTGRNSPLHF	TGTGCCACCATGGGAACAGGGCGAAATTCACCCCTCCACTTT
TRBV9	few	TRBJ2-1	NA	CASSTSPGNEQFF	TGTGCCAGCAGCACCAGCCCGGGCAATGAGCAGTTCTTC
TRBV7-9	NA	TRBJ1-6	TRBD1	CASRSDRDYNSPLHF	TGTGCCAGCAGATCCGACAGGGACTATAATTCACCCCTCCACTTT
TRBV5-1	NA	TRBJ2-3	TRBD2	CASSTTSGGTDTQYF	TGCGCCAGCAGCACGACTAGCGGGGGCACAGATACGCAGTATTTT
TRBV6-2/TRBV6-3	NA	TRBJ2-3	TRBD1	CASSSVDRATDTQYF	TGTGCCAGCAGTTCCGTCGACAGGGCCACAGATACGCAGTATTTT
TRBV2	once	TRBJ2-3	TRBD1	CASSADREIDTQYF	TGTGCCAGCAGCGCCGACAGGGAGATCGATACGCAGTATTTT
TRBV9	NA	TRBJ2-7	NA	CASSERRDSYEQYF	TGTGCCAGCAGCGAACGACGGGACTCCTACGAGCAGTACTTC
TRBV28	NA	TRBJ1-1	TRBD1	CASSSTGAEAFF	TGTGCCAGCAGTTCAACAGGGGCTGAAGCTTTCTTT
TRBV14	NA	TRBJ1-2	NA	CASSQGGSAGGYTF	TGTGCCAGCAGCCAAGGAGGCAGCGCTGGTGGCTACACCTTC
TRBV6-4	NA	TRBJ2-1	NA	CASSDWAGEGNEQFF	TGTGCCAGCAGTGACTGGGCAGGGGAAGGGAATGAGCAGTTCTTC
TRBV29-1	once	TRBJ1-1	TRBD1	CSVGGQGMNTEAFF	TGCAGCGTTGGGGGACAGGGAATGAACACTGAAGCTTTCTTT
TRBV12-1	NA	TRBJ1-3	NA	CASSLPGQGEFSGNTIYF	TGTGCCAGCAGCTTACCGGGACAGGGAGAATTCTCTGGAAACACCATATATTTT
TRBV30	NA	TRBJ1-1	TRBD1	CAWSVFQGVNTEAFF	TGTGCCTGGAGTGTATTTCAGGGGGTGAACACTGAAGCTTTCTTT
TRBV5-1	NA	TRBJ2-6	NA	CASSLMSSGANVLTF	TGCGCCAGCAGCTTGATGTCATCTGGGGCCAACGTCCTGACTTTC
TRBV29-1	NA	TRBJ1-2	NA	CSTTGGSPSGYTF	TGCAGCACGACCGGGGGATCACCGTCTGGCTACACCTTC
TRBV27	NA	TRBJ2-3	NA	CASSLREKDTQYF	TGTGCCAGCAGTTTGCGGGAAAAAGATACGCAGTATTTT
TRBV24-1	NA	TRBJ1-4	NA	CATSDLQGRDEKLFF	TGTGCCACCAGTGACCTACAGGGTAGGGATGAAAAACTGTTTTTT
TRBV10-2	NA	TRBJ1-2	TRBD1	CASSGLGTGGNYGYTF	TGCGCCAGCAGTGGTCTGGGGACAGGGGGCAACTATGGCTACACCTTC
TRBV4-1	NA	TRBJ1-6	TRBD1	CASSQQDRPPLHF	TGCGCCAGCAGCCAACAGGACAGGCCACCCCTCCACTTT
TRBV27	NA	TRBJ1-1	NA	CASSLSAVAGSEAFF	TGTGCCAGCAGTTTATCGGCAGTAGCGGGCTCTGAAGCTTTCTTT
TRBV28	once	TRBJ1-5	NA	CASSLSTGGSNQPQHF	TGTGCCAGCAGTTTATCGACAGGCGGGAGCAATCAGCCCCAGCATTTT
TRBV11-1	NA	TRBJ2-1	TRBD2	CASSLPGGSYNEQFF	TGTGCCAGCAGCTTACCGGGGGGGTCCTACAATGAGCAGTTCTTC
TRBV7-8	NA	TRBJ2-7	NA	CASSLMRASYEQYF	TGTGCCAGCAGCTTAATGAGGGCCTCCTACGAGCAGTACTTC
TRBV6-7	NA	TRBJ2-7	TRBD1	CASSTRQRQGAMREQYF	TGTGCCAGCAGTACCCGACAGAGGCAGGGGGCTATGCGGGAGCAGTACTTC
TRBV9	once	TRBJ1-4	TRBD1	CASSVAAGGDEKLFF	TGTGCCAGCAGCGTAGCGGCAGGGGGCGATGAAAAACTGTTTTTT
TRBV3-1/TRBV3-2	NA	TRBJ2-1	TRBD2	CASSQEILAGGPNEQFF	TGTGCCAGCAGCCAAGAGATACTAGCGGGGGGGCCGAATGAGCAGTTCTTC
TRBV5-1	few	TRBJ2-1	TRBD2	CASSFWASGAWNEQFF	TGCGCCAGCAGCTTTTGGGCTAGCGGAGCGTGGAATGAGCAGTTCTTC
TRBV6-5	NA	TRBJ2-7	TRBD1	CASSYGTGPAEQYF	TGTGCCAGCAGCTACGGGACAGGGCCTGCCGAGCAGTACTTC
TRBV19	NA	TRBJ1-2	TRBD1	CASTRDRGNYGYTF	TGTGCCAGTACCCGGGACAGGGGTAACTATGGCTACACCTTC
TRBV3-1/TRBV3-2	NA	TRBJ2-7	TRBD2	CASSQAPSGGYEQYF	TGTGCCAGCAGCCAAGCTCCTAGCGGAGGCTACGAGCAGTACTTC
TRBV5-1	NA	TRBJ2-7	TRBD2	CASSLSWGGETYEQYF	TGCGCCAGCAGCTTGAGTTGGGGGGGAGAGACATACGAGCAGTACTTC